This TCR beta chain was recorded in a study of shared clonotypes between healthy human individuals (dated by TCRdb to about 2020). Some background on the complete study: A few men and a couple of women, aged 18 to 49 years, made up the cohort. Blood TCR repertoires of a handful of healthy adults were deeply sequenced to estimate repertoire size and the extent of clonotype sharing between individuals. To increase sequencing depth and limit assay-specific biases, different laboratories used diverse techniques to prepare libraries and sequence TCR repertoires. Each donor's leukapheresis produced roughly between roughly 0.85 and 9 billion PBMCs. For each donor, CD4 naive and CD4 memory were each run on three plates, CD8 naive on two plates, and CD8 memory on one plate.

Donors were healthy HIV-negative adults with no recently reported acute infections or vaccinations. All donors were Caucasian adults living in Nashville, Tennessee, USA. CD4+ T cells were enriched by magnetic negative selection, after which naive cells were positively selected on CD45RA and the negative fraction was taken as the memory subset. Blood was collected by leukapheresis, and PBMCs were isolated by Ficoll-Histopaque density gradient centrifugation and then cryopreserved in liquid nitrogen vapor phase. Analytical flow cytometry was used to check the purity and quantity of every magnetically sorted T cell population. Genomic DNA was isolated from each sorted fraction and quantified by UV absorbance on a Nanodrop 2000c. As encoded in the germline V gene, CDR1 is KGHSH while CDR2 is LQKENI. The CDR3 holds 16 amino acids from the cysteine to the phenylalanine. CDR3 DNA is the only sequence kept; it has 48 bases, read in frame from the first base. At the junction V is shortened by 2 bases and J by 0 bases, with 11 bases in between.

The study at large found these results: Naive subsets generally had larger estimated clonotype richness than memory subsets did. Because the study included only a small number of donors, the genetic and exposure-history diversity represented was limited. Rarefaction of sorted-subset datasets indicated incomplete sequencing despite the large sequencing depth. Pairwise subsampling indicated that sequencing depth was expected to affect the degree of clonotype sharing among donors. Compared with non-shared clonotypes, clonotypes shared by all four sorted-subset donors had higher generation probabilities. Sampling was restricted to blood, and TCR repertoires in tissue are likely to differ from TCR repertoires in blood. Approximately 5% of naive CD4, 3.5% of naive CD8, approximately 2% of memory CD4, and 0.4% of memory CD8 clonotypes were shared across four donors.

TCR CDR3 regions were amplified from genomic DNA by multiplex PCR using the deep immunoSEQ assay. Extracted genomic DNA from each cell subset was spread evenly across all wells of several immunoSEQ 96-well plates, with each plate serving as a replicate. Each replicate PCR for sorted subsets received roughly 0.2 ug genomic DNA, equal to about 29,000 T cell genomes. The purified libraries were quantified using a Qubit 3.0 fluorometer, sized with a Bioanalyzer 2100, and then quantified again using the KAPA Library Quantification kit. A separate single-read 150-cycle Illumina NextSeq 550 flow cell was used to sequence each immunoSEQ 96-well plate. The original pipeline was this. Because the immunoSEQ output included only junctional sequences and no quality scores, the filtering could not be the same as the filtering used for full-length reads. Sequences were annotated with PyIR, a Python wrapper for IgBLAST v1.9, using IMGT germline references to assign V/J genes and CDR3. Reads were removed for weak V/J assignments (E-value above 1e-6), missing CDR3, stop codons, out-of-frame junctions, or ambiguous translated residues. V3J clonotypes were defined by identical inferred V gene, J gene, and CDR3 amino acid sequence. Percentage overlap between repertoires was calculated by dividing the number of shared unique clonotypes by the size of the smaller repertoire. RTK rarefaction, the Chao1 estimator, and Recon v2.1 estimates of unobserved clonotypes were used to assess repertoire richness. OLGA was used to compute generation probabilities for all TCRbeta clonotypes that the gDNA method yielded from a few donors. Entries here come from immuneACCESS through TCRdb and include only in-frame sequences with V and J called. Some clones fail to appear in such tables; in the studies checked, an unresolved V gene covers under half of the shortfall, and the cause of the remainder is unknown. The D gene and trimming were derived from the DNA, and the V and J assignments and clone size from that table. The sample table shows approximately 2.1 million clones, and 80% to 95% are seen once. The biggest ten clones account for about 0.39% of the sample.

A note on this clone: Its antigen is still unknown. No base qualities exist here, and no much larger clone lies one base off it. Additional DNA sequences in this sample encode the identical CDR3.

Sequenced input: naive CD4+ T cells from PBMCs. The sample's cell subset or site label, in plain terms: CD45RA+ positively selected. The source of this sequence is a man younger than 35 in good health. Some clones in this sample may be carry-over from other donors' samples. The sequence is built from TRBV18 and TRBJ1-3; the D segment could be TRBD1, given 6 matching bases. The DNA reads TGTGCCAGCTCACCAAGGACAGCTGACTCTGGAAACACCATATATTTT. The encoded protein is CASSPRTADSGNTIYF.